This is a list of T cell receptor beta chains from one sample in a study of preoperative IRX-2 immunotherapy in early breast cancer. The method was immunoSEQ multiplex PCR; TCRdb's version includes in-frame clones alone and lacks a portion of them. The sample holds approximately 100,000 clones, roughly 90% seen once. This sample comprised tumor tissue, obtained after IRX-2 immunotherapy. These TCRs come from a human donor with breast cancer. CDR3s leave out the opening cysteine and the closing phenylalanine or tryptophan.

V | CDR3
TRBV6-8 | ASKMGLSGRPHEQY
TRBV30 | AWARPDREAF
TRBV6-8 | ASSRTENEQF
TRBV28 | ASSLEQGSYGYT
TRBV11-3 | ASSLGFPGQSLGGEKLF
TRBV19 | ASSIGAGSYEQY
TRBV23-1 | ASSQPGPMNSNQPQH
TRBV11-3 | ASSRRSDMNTEAF
TRBV19 | ASMPNTGELF
TRBV30 | AWSVLRGNTEAF
TRBV19 | ASSIGGGLDYGYT
TRBV28 | ASSLRRNSGNTIY
TRBV29-1 | SVALTGPTGELF
TRBV11-3 | ASSLELGAQGYT
TRBV19 | ASSIRGRTTEAF
TRBV29-1 | SALGTGENNEQF
TRBV5-1 | ASSLPIGDRNTGELF
TRBV30 | AWDGGRLAGPTGELF
TRBV5-1 | ASSLALAGGEQF
TRBV19 | ASSEAGGLYGYT
TRBV30 | AWSDQHYGYT
TRBV10-2 | ATQQGLNTGELF
TRBV22-1 | ASSVHRDYGYT
TRBV5-1 | ASSPTGTTYNEQF
TRBV7-4 | ASSLPPDEKLF
TRBV23-1 | ASSLGQVYEQY
TRBV6-8 | ASSYRQQSILPP
TRBV6-8 | ASSQGLAGGPRETQY